The source of this T cell receptor (beta chain) is a study of blood T cell repertoires in COVID-19. Repertoires were generated with immunoSEQ multiplex PCR, while TCRdb's copy carries only in-frame clones and drops some. The table lists approximately 150,000 clones, more than 75% of them singletons. The sample taken for sequencing was peripheral blood. The sequence derives from a man in his fifties or sixties with active or convalescent COVID-19.

The CDR3 here is CASSYRETGNYGYTF. The CDR3 nucleotides are TGTGCCAGCAGTTACAGAGAGACAGGCAACTATGGCTACACCTTC. The chain employs TRBV6-5 and TRBJ1-2; the D gene is possibly TRBD1 (6 bases). The germline V gene encodes CDR1 MNHEY and CDR2 SVGAGI. V lost 2 bases and J 2 bases, leaving 12 bases between the germline ends. The CDR3 runs to 15 residues.